This T cell receptor beta chain was captured in a study of blood T cell repertoires in COVID-19. Across the study: The analysed material was cDNA or gDNA that came from T cells, B-cell-depleted T cells, or PBMCs.

Authors' methods: Reference gene primer amplification yielded estimated nucleated cell counts. The table came from immunoSEQ multiplex PCR; TCRdb's copy has only in-frame clones and leaves some out. The D gene and trimming were derived from the DNA, and the V and J assignments and clone size from that table. The sample contains about 200,000 clones, approximately 83% of which appear only once. V gave up 2 bases and J gave up 4 bases, with 12 bases separating them. CDR1 and CDR2 (germline): SGHTA, FQGNSA. CDR3 length equals 16 residues. V and J are TRBV7-2 and TRBJ2-6; D is perhaps TRBD1 (6 bases). This TCR was sampled from a woman aged 40 to 50 with acute COVID-19. The sequencing sample was made of PBMCs or T cells enriched from blood (not recorded which). This chain's CDR3 is CASSLTRGSGANVLTF. The DNA for the CDR3 is TGTGCCAGCAGCTTAACCAGGGGCTCCGGGGCCAACGTCCTGACTTTC.